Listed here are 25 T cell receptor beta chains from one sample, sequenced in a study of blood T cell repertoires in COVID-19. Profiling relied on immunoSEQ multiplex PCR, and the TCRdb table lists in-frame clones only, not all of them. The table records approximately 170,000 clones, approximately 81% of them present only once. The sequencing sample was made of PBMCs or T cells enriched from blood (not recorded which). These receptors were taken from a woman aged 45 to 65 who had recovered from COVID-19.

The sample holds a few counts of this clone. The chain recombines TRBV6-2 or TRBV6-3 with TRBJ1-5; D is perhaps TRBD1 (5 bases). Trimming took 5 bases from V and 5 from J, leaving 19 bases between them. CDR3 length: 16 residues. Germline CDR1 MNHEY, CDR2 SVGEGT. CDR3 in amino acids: CASSQGIVGPYQPQHF. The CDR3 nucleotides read TGTGCCAGCAGTCAGGGCATTGTCGGACCCTATCAGCCCCAGCATTTT.

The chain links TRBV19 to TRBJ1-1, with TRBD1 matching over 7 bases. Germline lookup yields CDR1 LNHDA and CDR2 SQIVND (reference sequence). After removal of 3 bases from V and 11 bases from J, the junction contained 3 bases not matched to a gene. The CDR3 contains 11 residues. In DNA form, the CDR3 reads TGTGCCAGTAGTATCAGGGGGGTCGCTTTCTTT. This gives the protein CASSIRGVAFF.

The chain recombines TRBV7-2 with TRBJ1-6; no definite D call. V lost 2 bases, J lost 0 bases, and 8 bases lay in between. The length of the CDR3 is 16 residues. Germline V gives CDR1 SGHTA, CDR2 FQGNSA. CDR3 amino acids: CASSLFTSSYNSPLHF. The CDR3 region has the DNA TGTGCCAGCAGCTTATTCACGAGCTCCTATAATTCACCCCTCCACTTT.

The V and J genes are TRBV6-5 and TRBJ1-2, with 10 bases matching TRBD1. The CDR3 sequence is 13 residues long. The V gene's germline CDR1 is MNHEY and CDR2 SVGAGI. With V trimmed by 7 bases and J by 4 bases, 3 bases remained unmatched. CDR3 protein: CASTRDRGYGYTF. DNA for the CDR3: TGTGCCAGCACCAGGGACAGGGGCTATGGCTACACCTTC.

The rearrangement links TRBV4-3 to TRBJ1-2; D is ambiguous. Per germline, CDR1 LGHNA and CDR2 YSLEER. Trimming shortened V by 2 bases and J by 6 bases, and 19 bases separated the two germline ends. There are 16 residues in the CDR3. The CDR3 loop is CASSQTAHGPTNGYTF. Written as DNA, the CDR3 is TGCGCCAGCAGCCAAACCGCCCATGGGCCCACGAATGGCTACACCTTC.

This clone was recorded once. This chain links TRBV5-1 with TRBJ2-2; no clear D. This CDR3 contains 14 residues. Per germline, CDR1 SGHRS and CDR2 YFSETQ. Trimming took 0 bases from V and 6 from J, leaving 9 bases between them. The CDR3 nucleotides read TGCGCCAGCAGCTTGGGGGCTGGCTCCGGGGAGCTGTTTTTT. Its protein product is CASSLGAGSGELFF.

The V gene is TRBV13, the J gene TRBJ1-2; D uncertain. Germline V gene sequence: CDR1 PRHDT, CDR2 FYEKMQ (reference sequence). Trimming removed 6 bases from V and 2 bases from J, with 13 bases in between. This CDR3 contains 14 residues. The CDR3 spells CASRPRSPNYGYTF. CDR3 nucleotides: TGTGCCAGCAGACCCCGGTCCCCGAACTATGGCTACACCTTC. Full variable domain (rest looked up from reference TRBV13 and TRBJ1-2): AAGVIQSPRHLIKEKRETATLKCYPIPRHDTVYWYQQGPGQDPQFLISFYEKMQSDKGSIPDRFSAQQFSDYHSELNMSSLELGDSALYFCASRPRSPNYGYTFGSGTRLTVV.

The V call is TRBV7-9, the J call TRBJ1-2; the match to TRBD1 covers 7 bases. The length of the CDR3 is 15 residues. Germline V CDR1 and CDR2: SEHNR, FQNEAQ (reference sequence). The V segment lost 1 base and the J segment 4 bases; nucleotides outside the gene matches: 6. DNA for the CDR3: TGTGCCAGCAGCTTAGAGTTAGGGGGCGGCTATGGCTACACCTTC. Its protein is CASSLELGGGYGYTF.

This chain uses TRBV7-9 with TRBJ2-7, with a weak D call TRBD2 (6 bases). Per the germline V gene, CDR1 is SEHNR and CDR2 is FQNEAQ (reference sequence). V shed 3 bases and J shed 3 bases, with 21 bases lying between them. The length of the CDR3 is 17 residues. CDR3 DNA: TGTGCCAGCAGCTTTGAGAGGACGGGAGCTCACGGCTACGAGCAGTACTTC. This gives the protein CASSFERTGAHGYEQYF.

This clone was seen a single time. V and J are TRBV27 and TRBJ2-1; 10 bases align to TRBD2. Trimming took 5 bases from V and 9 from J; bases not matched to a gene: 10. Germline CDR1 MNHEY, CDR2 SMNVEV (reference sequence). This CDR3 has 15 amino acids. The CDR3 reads CASSLLAGYRGEQFF. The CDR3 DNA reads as TGTGCCAGCAGTCTACTAGCGGGGTATCGTGGTGAGCAGTTCTTC.

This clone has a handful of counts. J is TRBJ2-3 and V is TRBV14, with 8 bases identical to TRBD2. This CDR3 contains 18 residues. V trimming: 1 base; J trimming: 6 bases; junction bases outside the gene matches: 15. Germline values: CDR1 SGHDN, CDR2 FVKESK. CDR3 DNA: TGTGCCAGCAGCCAAGTATCTCGCCAGCGGGAGTTCAGGGATACGCAGTATTTT. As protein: CASSQVSRQREFRDTQYF.

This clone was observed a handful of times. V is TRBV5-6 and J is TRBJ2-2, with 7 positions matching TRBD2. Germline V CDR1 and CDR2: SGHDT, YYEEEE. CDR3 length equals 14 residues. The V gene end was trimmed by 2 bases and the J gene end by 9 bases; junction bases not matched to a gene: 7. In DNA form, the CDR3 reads TGTGCCAGCAGCTTAGGTAGCGGGCACCGGGAGCTGTTTTTT. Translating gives CASSLGSGHRELFF.

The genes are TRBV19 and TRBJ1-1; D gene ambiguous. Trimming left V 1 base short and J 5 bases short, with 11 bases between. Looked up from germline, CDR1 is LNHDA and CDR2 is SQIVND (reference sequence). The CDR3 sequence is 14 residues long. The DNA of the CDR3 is TGTGCCAGTAGTATAGGTCGGGTGGTGACTGAAGCTTTCTTT. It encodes CASSIGRVVTEAFF.

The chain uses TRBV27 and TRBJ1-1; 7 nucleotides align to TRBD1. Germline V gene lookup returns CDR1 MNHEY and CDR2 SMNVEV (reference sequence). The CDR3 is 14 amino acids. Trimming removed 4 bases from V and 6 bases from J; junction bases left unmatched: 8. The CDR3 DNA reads TGTGCCAGCAGTTATTGGACAGGAGCTTCTGAAGCTTTCTTT. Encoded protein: CASSYWTGASEAFF.

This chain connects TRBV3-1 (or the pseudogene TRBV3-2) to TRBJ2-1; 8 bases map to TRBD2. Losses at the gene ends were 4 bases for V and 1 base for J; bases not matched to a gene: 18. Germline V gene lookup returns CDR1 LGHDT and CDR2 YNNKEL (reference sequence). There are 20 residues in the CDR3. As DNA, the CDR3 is TGTGCCAGCAGCCCCCGGAGTAGCGGGACCGGAGCTTCTTCCTACAATGAGCAGTTCTTC. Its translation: CASSPRSSGTGASSYNEQFF.

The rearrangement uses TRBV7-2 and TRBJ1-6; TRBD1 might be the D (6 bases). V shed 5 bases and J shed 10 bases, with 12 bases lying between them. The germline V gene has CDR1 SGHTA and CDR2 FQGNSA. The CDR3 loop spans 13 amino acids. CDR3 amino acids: CASSGVGASPLHF. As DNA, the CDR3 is TGTGCCAGCAGCGGAGTGGGGGCCTCACCCCTCCACTTT.

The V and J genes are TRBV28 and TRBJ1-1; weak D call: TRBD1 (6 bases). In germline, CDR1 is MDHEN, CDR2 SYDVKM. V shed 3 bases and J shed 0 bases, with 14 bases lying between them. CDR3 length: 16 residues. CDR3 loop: CASSLTGRSMNTEAFF. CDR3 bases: TGTGCCAGCAGTTTGACAGGACGCTCCATGAACACTGAAGCTTTCTTT.

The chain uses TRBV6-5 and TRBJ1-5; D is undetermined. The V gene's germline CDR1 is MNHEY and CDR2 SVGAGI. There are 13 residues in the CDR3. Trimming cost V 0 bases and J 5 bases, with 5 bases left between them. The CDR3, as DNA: TGTGCCAGCAGTTACTCGCGGGATCAGCCCCAGCATTTT. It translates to CASSYSRDQPQHF.

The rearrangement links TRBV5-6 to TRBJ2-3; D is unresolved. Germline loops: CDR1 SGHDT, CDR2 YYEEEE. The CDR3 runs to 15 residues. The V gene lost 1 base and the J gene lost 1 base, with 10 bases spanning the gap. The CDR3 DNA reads TGTGCCAGCAGCTTGATGAGAGTCCGCACAGATACGCAGTATTTT. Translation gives CASSLMRVRTDTQYF.

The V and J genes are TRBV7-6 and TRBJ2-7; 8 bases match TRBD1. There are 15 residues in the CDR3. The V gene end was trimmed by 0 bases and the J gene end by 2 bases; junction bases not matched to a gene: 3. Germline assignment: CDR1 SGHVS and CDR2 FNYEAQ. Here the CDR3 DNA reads TGTGCCAGCAGCTTAGCCGGGACAGGTACCTACGAGCAGTACTTC. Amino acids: CASSLAGTGTYEQYF.

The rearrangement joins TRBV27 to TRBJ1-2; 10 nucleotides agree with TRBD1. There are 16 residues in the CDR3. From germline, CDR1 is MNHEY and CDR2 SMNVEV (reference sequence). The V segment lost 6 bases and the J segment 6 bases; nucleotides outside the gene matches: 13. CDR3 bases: TGTGCCAGCAGACGAGAGAAATCGACAGGGGGCGATGGCTACACCTTC. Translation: CASRREKSTGGDGYTF.

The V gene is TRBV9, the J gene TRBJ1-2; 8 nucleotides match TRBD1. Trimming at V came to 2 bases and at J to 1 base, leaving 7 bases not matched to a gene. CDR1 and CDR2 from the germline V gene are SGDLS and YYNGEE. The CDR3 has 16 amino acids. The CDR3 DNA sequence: TGTGCCAGCAGCGTCAGTTACAGGGGGAATAACTATGGCTACACCTTC. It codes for CASSVSYRGNNYGYTF.

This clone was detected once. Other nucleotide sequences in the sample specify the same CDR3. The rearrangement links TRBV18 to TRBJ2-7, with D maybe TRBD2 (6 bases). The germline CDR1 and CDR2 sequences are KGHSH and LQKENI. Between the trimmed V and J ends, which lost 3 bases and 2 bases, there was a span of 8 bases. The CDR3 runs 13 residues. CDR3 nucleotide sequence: TGTGCCAGCTCACCTGGGACTCCCTACGAGCAGTACTTC. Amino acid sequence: CASSPGTPYEQYF.

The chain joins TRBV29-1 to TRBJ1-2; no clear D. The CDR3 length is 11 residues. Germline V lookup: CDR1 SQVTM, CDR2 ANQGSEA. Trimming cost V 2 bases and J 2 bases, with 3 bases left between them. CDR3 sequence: CSVEQNYGYTF. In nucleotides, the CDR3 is TGCAGCGTTGAACAGAACTATGGCTACACCTTC.

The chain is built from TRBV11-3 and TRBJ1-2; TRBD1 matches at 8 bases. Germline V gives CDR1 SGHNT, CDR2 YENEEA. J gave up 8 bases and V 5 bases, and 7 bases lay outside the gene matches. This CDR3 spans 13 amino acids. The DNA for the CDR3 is TGTGCCAGCAGCAGGAAGGACAGGGAAGGCTACACCTTC. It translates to CASSRKDREGYTF. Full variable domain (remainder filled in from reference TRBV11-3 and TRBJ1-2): EAGVVQSPRYKIIEKKQPVAFWCNPISGHNTLYWYLQNLGQGPELLIRYENEEAVDDSQLPKDRFSAERLKGVDSTLKIQPAELGDSAVYLCASSRKDREGYTFGSGTRLTVV.